Following are 9 T cell receptor beta chains from one sample sequenced in a study of OX40 agonist ivuxolimab in advanced cancers. Generated by immunoSEQ multiplex PCR, the TCRdb table keeps only in-frame clones and is missing some. The table lists about 110,000 clones, approximately 89% of them singletons, with about 0.3% in the top ten. The material was CD4+ or CD8+ T cells sorted from blood, obtained in a trial of the OX40 agonist ivuxolimab. The receptors were gathered from an adult with an advanced solid tumor such as melanoma, head and neck, liver or kidney cancer.

The chain has TRBV19 and TRBJ1-2, with 7 bases identical to TRBD1. V trimming: 6 bases; J trimming: 3 bases; junction bases outside the gene matches: 7. Looked up from germline, CDR1 is LNHDA and CDR2 is SQIVND (reference sequence). The CDR3 is made up of 14 amino acids. The CDR3 DNA reads TGTGCCAGTAGCGCCACAGGGGTTGACTATGGCTACACCTTC. Translation: CASSATGVDYGYTF.

The rearrangement uses TRBV29-1 and TRBJ1-3; TRBD1 matches 7 bases. Germline loops: CDR1 SQVTM, CDR2 ANQGSEA. V was pared by 7 bases and J by 1 base, with 4 bases of the junction left unmatched. The CDR3 totals 13 residues. The CDR3, as DNA: TGCAGCGCCCGCAGGGGGTCTGGAAACACCATATATTTT. Its protein is CSARRGSGNTIYF. The full variable domain, with the rest looked up from reference TRBV29-1 and TRBJ1-3, is SAVISQKPSRDICQRGTSLTIQCQVDSQVTMMFWYRQQPGQSLTLIATANQGSEATYESGFVIDKFPISRPNLTFSTLTVSNMSPEDSSIYLCSARRGSGNTIYFGEGSWLTVV.

This clone was seen only once. V gene TRBV14 combines with J gene TRBJ2-2; tentatively, D is TRBD2 (5 bases). Germline values: CDR1 SGHDN, CDR2 FVKESK. This CDR3 has 16 residues. The V end lost 4 bases, the J end lost 6 bases, and 18 bases lay between the germline ends. CDR3 sequence reads: CASSPWTGNNAGELFF. Written as DNA, the CDR3 is TGTGCCAGCAGCCCCTGGACTGGTAACAATGCCGGGGAGCTGTTTTTT.

This clone has just one count. The genes are TRBV10-3 and TRBJ1-5; weak D call: TRBD1 (5 bases). The germline V gene has CDR1 ENHRY and CDR2 SYGVKD. The CDR3 has 16 residues. The ends were cut back, 3 bases at V and 3 bases at J, with 15 bases in the middle. CDR3 sequence reads: CAISDRGRGYNQPQHF. CDR3 bases: TGTGCCATCAGTGATAGGGGAAGGGGTTACAATCAGCCCCAGCATTTT.

This clone came up a few times. The V call is TRBV6-5, the J call TRBJ1-1; D is perhaps TRBD1 (5 bases). Germline CDR1 reads MNHEY; CDR2 reads SVGAGI. The CDR3 totals 11 residues. The V and J ends lost 11 bases and 4 bases respectively, with 11 bases between them. CDR3 in DNA: TGTGCCGCAGGGAAGAGCACTGAAGCTTTCTTT. Translation: CAAGKSTEAFF.

V usage is TRBV15 and J usage is TRBJ2-7; 7 positions match TRBD1. Looked up from germline, CDR1 is LNHNV and CDR2 is YYDKDF (reference sequence). There are 14 residues in the CDR3. V dropped 1 base and J dropped 4; count of bases not matched to a gene: 4. This chain's CDR3 is CATSRGGQLYEQYF. In DNA form, the CDR3 reads TGTGCCACCAGCAGAGGGGGACAGCTATACGAGCAGTACTTC.

The chain couples TRBV18 to TRBJ1-1; no definite D call. The V and J ends lost 2 bases and 3 bases respectively, with 7 bases between them. Germline lookup yields CDR1 KGHSH and CDR2 LQKENI. CDR3 length equals 13 residues. The CDR3 sequence is CASSPSVDTEAFF. The CDR3 coding sequence is TGTGCCAGCTCACCATCAGTGGACACTGAAGCTTTCTTT.

This clone has only one observation. This chain connects TRBV7-3 to TRBJ2-5, with TRBD1 as a possible D gene (6 bases). Germline CDR1 and CDR2: SGHTA and FQGTGA. Trimming left V 5 bases short and J 5 bases short, with 15 bases between. This CDR3 region has 14 residues. CDR3 DNA sequence: TGTGCCAGCAGCCCCTCAGTTAGGGGGGAGACCCAGTACTTC. Residues: CASSPSVRGETQYF.

This chain links TRBV30 with TRBJ2-7; D remains unclear. Germline values: CDR1 GTSNPN, CDR2 SVGIG (reference sequence). V was cut by 5 bases and J by 1 base, with 15 bases left in between. The CDR3 length is 14 residues. The CDR3 nucleotides are TGTGCCTGGGCCCTCGGCGGATCATCCTACGAGCAGTACTTC. It translates to CAWALGGSSYEQYF.